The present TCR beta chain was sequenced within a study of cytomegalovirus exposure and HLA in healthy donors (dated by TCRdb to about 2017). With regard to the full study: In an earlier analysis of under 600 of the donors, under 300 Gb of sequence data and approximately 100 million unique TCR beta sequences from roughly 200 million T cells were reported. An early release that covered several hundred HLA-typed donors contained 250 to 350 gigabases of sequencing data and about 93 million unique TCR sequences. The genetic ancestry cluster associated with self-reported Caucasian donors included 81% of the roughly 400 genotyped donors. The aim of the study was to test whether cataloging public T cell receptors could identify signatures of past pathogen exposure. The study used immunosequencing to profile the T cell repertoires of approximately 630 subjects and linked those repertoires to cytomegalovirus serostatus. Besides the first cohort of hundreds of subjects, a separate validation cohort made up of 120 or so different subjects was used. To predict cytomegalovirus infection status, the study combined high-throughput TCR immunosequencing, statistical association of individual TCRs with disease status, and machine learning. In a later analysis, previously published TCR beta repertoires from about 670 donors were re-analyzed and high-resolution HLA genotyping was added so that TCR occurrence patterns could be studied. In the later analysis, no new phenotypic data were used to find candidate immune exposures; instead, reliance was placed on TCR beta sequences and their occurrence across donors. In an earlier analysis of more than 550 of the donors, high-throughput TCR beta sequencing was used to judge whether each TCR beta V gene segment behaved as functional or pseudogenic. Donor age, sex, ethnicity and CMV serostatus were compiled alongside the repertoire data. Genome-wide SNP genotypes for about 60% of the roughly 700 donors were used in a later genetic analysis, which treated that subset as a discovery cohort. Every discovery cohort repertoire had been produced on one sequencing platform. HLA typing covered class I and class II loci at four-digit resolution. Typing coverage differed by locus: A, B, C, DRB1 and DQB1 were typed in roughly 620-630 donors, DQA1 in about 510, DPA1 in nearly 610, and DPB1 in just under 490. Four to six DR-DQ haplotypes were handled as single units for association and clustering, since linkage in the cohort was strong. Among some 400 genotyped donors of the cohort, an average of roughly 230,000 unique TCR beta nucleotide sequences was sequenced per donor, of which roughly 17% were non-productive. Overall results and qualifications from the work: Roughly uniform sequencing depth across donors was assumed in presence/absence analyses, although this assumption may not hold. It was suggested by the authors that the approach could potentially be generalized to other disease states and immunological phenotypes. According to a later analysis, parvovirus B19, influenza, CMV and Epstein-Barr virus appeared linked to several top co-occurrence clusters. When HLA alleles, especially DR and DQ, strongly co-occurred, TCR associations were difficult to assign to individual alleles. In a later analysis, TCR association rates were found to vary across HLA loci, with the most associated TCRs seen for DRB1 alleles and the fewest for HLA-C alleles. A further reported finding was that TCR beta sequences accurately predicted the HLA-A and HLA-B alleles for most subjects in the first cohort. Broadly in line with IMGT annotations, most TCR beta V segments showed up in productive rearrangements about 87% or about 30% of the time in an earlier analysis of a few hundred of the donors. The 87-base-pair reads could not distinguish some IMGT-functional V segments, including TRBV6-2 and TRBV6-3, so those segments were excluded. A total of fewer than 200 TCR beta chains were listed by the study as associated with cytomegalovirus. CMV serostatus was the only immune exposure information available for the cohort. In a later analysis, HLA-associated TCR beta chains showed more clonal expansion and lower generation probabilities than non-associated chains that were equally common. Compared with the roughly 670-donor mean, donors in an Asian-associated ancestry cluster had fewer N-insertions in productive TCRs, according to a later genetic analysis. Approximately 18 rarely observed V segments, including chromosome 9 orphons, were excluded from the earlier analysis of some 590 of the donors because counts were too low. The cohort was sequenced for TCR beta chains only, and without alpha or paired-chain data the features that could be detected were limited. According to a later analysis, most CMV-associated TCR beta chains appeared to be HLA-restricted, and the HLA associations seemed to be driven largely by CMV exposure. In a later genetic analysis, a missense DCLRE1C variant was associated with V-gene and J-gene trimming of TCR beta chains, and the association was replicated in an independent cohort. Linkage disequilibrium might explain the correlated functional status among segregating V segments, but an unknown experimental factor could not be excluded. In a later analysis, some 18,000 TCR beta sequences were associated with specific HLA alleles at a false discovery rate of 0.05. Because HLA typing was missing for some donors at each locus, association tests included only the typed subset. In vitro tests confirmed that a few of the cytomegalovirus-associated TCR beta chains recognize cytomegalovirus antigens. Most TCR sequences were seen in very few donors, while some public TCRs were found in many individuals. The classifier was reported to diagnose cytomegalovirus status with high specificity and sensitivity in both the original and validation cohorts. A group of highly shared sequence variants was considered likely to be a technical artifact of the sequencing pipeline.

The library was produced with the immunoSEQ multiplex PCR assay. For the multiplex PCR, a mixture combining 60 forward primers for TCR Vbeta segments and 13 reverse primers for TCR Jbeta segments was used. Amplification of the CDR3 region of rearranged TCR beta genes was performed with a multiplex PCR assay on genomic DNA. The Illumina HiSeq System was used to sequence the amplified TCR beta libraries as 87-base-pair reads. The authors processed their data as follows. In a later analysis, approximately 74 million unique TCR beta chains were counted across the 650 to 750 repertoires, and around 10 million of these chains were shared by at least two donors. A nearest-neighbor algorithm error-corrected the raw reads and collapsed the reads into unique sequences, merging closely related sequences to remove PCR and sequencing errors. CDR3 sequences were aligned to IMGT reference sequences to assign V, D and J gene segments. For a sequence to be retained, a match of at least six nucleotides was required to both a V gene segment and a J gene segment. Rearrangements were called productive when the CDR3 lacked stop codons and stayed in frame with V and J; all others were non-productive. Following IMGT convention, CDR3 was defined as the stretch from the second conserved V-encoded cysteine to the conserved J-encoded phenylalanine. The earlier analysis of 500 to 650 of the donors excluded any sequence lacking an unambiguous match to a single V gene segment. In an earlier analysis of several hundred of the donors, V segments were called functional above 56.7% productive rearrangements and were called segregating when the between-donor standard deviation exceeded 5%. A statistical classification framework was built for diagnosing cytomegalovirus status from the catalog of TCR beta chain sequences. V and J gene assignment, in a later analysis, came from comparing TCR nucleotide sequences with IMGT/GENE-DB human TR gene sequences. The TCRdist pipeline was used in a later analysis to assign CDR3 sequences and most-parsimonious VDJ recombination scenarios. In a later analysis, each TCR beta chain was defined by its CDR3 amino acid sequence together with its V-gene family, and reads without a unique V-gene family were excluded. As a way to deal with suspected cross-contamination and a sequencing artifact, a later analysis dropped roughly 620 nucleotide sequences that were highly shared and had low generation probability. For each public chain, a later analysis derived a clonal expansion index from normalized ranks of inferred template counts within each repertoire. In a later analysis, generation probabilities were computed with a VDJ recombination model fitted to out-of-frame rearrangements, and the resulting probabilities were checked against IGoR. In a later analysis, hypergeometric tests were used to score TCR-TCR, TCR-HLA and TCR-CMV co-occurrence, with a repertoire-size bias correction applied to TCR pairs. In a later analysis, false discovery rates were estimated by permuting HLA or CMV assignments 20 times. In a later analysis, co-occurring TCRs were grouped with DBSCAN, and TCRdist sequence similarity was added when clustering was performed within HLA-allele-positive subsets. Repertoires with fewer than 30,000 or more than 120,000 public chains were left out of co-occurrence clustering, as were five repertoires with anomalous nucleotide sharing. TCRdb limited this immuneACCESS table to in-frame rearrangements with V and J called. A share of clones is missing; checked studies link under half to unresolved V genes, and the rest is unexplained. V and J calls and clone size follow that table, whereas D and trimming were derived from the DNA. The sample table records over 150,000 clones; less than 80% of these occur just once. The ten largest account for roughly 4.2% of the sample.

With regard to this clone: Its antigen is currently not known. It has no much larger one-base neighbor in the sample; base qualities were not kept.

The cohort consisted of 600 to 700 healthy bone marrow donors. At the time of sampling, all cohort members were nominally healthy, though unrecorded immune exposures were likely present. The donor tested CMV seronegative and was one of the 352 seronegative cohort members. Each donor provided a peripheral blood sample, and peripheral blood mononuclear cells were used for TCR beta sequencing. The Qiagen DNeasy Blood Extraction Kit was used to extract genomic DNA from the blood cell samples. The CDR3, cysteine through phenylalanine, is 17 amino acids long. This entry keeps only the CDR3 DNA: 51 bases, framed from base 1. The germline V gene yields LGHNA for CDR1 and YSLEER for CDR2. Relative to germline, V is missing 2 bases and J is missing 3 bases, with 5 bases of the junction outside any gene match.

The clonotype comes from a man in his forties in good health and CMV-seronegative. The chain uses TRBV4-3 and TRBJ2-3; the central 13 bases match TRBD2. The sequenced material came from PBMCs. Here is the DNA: TGCGCCAGCAGCCAAAACAGACTAGCGGGGGGAACAGATACGCAGTATTTT. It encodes CASSQNRLAGGTDTQYF.